Here is one T cell receptor beta chain with its context. Its target is not known. Assay used: immunoSEQ multiplex PCR; TCRdb lists only in-frame clones, some missing. This sample has fewer than 45,000 clones, with around nine tenths found just once. The sample is drawn from a study of OX40 agonist ivuxolimab in advanced cancers. Broader study findings: Among the lowest peripheral clonal expansion occurred in 0.1-3.0 mg/kg partial responders. Fewer expanded clones were found on average in CD4+ than in CD8+ T cells.

Germline CDR1 reads SGHRS; CDR2 reads YFSETQ. V dropped 3 bases and J dropped 3; count of bases not matched to a gene: 3. The CDR3 is 14 amino acids. The chain has TRBV5-1 and TRBJ1-2, with 9 bases lining up with TRBD1. This TCR was recovered from an adult with an advanced solid tumor such as melanoma, head and neck, liver or kidney cancer. Sample: CD4+ or CD8+ T cells sorted from blood, taken in a trial of the OX40 agonist ivuxolimab. The chain's CDR3 is CASSSTGGDYGYTF. In nucleotides, the CDR3 is TGCGCCAGCAGCTCGACAGGGGGAGACTATGGCTACACCTTC.